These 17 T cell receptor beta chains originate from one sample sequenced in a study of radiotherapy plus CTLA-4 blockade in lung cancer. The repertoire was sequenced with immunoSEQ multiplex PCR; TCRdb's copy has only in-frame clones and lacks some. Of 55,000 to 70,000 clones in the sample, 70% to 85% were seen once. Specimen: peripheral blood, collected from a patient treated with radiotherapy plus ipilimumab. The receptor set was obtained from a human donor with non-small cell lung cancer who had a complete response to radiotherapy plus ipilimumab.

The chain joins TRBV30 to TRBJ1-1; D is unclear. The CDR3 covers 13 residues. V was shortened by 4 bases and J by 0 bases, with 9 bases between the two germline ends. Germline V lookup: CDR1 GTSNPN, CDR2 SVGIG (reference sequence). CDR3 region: CAWKEFVNTEAFF. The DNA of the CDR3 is TGTGCCTGGAAAGAGTTTGTGAACACTGAAGCTTTCTTT.

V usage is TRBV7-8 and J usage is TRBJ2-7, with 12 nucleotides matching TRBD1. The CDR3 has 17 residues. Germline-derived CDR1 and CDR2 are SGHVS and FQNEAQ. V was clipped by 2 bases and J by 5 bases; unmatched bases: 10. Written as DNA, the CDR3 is TGTGCCAGCAGCTTATTGTCCGGGACAGGGGGCGAGAACGAGCAGTACTTC. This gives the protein CASSLLSGTGGENEQYF.

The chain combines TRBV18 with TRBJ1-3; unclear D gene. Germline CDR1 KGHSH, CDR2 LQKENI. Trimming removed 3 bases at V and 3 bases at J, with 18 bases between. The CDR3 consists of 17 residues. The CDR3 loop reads CASSPSAGSRSGNTIYF. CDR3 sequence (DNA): TGTGCCAGCTCACCCTCCGCCGGGTCCCGAAGTGGAAACACCATATATTTT.

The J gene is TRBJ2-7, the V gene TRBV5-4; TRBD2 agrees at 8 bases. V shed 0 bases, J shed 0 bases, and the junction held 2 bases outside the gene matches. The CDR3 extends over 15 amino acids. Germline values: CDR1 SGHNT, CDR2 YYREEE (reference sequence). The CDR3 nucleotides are TGTGCCAGCAGCTTGGGGAGCGGGAGCTCCTACGAGCAGTACTTC. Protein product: CASSLGSGSSYEQYF.

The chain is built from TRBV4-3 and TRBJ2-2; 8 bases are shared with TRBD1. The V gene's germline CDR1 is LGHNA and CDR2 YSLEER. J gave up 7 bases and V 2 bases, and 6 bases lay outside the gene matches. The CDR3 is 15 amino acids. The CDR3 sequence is CASSQLGQGIGELFF. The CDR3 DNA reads TGCGCCAGCAGCCAATTAGGACAGGGAATCGGGGAGCTGTTTTTT.

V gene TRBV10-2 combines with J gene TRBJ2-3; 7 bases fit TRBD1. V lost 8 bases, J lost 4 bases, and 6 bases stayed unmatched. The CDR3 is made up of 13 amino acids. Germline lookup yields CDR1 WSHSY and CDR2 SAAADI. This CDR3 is CASSIGGADTQYF. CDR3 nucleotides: TGCGCCAGCTCGATAGGGGGCGCAGATACGCAGTATTTT.

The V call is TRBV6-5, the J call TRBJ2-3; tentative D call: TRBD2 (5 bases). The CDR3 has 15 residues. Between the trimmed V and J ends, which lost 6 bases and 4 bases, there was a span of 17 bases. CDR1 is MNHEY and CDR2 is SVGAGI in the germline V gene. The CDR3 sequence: CASSERGLSADTQYF. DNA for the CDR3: TGTGCCAGCAGCGAGCGAGGGCTTAGCGCAGATACGCAGTATTTT.

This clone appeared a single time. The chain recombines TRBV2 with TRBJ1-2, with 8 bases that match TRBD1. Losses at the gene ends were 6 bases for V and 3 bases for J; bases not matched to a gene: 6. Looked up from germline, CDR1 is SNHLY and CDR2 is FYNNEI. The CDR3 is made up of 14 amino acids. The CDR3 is CASSPTGGDYGYTF. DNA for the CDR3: TGTGCCAGCAGCCCCACAGGGGGAGACTATGGCTACACCTTC.

This chain's CDR3 is CASSHDTTGGEGETQYF. CDR3 in DNA: TGCGCCAGCAGCCATGATACGACAGGGGGCGAGGGAGAGACCCAGTACTTC. The V and J genes are TRBV4-1 and TRBJ2-5, with 10 positions matching TRBD1. From germline, CDR1 is MGHRA and CDR2 YSYEKL. V was pared by 3 bases and J by 4 bases, with 11 bases of the junction left unmatched. This CDR3 is built from 17 residues.

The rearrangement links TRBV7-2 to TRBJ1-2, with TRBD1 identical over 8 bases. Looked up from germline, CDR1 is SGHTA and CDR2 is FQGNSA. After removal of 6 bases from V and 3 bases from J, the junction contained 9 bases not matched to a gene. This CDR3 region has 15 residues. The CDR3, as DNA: TGTGCCAGCAGTTCAAGGACAGGGAGGGACTATGGCTACACCTTC. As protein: CASSSRTGRDYGYTF. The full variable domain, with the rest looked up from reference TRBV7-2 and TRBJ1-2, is GAGVSQSPSNKVTEKGKDVELRCDPISGHTALYWYRQSLGQGLEFLIYFQGNSAPDKSGLPSDRFSAERTGGSVSTLTIQRTQQEDSAVYLCASSSRTGRDYGYTFGSGTRLTVV.

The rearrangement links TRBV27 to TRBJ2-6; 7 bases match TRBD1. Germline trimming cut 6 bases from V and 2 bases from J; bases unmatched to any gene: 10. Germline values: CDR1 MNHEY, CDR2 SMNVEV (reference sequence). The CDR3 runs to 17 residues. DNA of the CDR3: TGTGCCAGCAGCCCATCTGGAGGACAGGCTGGGGCCAACGTCCTGACTTTC. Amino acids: CASSPSGGQAGANVLTF.

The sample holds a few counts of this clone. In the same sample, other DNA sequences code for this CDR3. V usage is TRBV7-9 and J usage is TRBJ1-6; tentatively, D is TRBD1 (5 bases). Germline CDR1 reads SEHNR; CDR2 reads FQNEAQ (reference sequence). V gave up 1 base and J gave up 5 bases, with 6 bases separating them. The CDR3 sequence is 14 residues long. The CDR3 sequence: CASSLGQNNSPLHF. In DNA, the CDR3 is TGTGCCAGCAGCTTAGGACAGAATAATTCACCCCTCCACTTT.

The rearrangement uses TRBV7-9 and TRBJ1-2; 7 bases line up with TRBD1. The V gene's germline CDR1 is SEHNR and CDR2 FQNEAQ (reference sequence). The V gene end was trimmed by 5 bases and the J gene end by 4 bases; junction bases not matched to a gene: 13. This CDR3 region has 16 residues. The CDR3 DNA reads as TGTGCCAGCAGCGACGCGATACAGGGGTATGGCTATGGCTACACCTTC. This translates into CASSDAIQGYGYGYTF.

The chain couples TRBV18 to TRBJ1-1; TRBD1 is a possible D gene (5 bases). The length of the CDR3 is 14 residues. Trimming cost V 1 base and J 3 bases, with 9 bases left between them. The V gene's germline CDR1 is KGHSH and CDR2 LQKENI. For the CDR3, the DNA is TGTGCCAGCTCACCACGGGGGGATGACACTGAAGCTTTCTTT. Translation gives CASSPRGDDTEAFF.

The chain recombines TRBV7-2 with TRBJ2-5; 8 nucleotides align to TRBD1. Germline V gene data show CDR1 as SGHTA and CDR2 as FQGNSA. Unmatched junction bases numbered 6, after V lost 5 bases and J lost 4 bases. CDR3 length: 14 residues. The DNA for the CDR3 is TGTGCCAGCAGCCTGGGACAGGCGGGAGAGACCCAGTACTTC. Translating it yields CASSLGQAGETQYF.

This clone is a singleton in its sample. The CDR3 region is CASSPGQAFVNPLHF. Written as DNA, the CDR3 is TGTGCCAGCAGTCCGGGACAGGCCTTTGTTAATCCCCTCCACTTT. The V gene is TRBV7-9, the J gene TRBJ1-6; 8 nucleotides match TRBD1. The length of the CDR3 is 15 residues. J lost 13 bases, V lost 6 bases, and 14 bases had no gene match. Per the germline V gene, CDR1 is SEHNR and CDR2 is FQNEAQ (reference sequence).

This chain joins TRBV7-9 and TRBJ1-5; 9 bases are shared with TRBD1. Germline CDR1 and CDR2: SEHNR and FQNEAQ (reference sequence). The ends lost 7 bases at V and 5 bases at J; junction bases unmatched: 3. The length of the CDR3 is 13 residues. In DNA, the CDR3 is TGTGCCAGCACTCGGGACAGGGATCAGCCCCAGCATTTT. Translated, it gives CASTRDRDQPQHF.